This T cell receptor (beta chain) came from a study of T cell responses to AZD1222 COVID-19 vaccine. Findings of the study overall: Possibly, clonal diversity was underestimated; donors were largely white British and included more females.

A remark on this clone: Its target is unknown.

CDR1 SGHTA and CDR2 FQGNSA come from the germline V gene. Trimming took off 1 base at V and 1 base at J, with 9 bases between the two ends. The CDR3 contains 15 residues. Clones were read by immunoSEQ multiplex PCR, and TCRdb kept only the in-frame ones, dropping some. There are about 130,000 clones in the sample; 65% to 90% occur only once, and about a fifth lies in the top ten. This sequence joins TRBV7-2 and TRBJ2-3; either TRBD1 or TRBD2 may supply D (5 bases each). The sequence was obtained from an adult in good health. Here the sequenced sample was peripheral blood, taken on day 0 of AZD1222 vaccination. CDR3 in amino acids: CASSLGQGGTDTQYF. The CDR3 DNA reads TGTGCCAGCAGCTTAGGGCAGGGAGGCACAGATACGCAGTATTTT.